This T cell receptor beta chain derives from a study of glioma-infiltrating T cells. Study-wide results and limits: Gliomas, especially low-grade, showed above-expected tissue-blood divergence; non-neoplastic patients showed below. Very few CDR3 sequences were shared between tissue and blood.

Germline CDR1 reads MDHEN; CDR2 reads SYDVKM. V lost 4 bases, J lost 2 bases, and 4 bases stayed unmatched. CDR3 length: 15 residues. TCR alpha and beta CDR3 regions were amplified from RNA using iRepertoire nested multiplex PCR. Input was roughly 100-450 ng of tissue mRNA or PBMC total RNA. MiXCR, applied by TCRdb to the multiplex PCR reads, yields one record per CDR3 protein. This sample carries some 110,000 distinct CDR3 sequences, around 23% of them seen once, and the ten largest clones take roughly 15%. For this clonotype: No antigen is known for it. Lacking the conserved final phenylalanine or tryptophan, this CDR3 likely reflects a read error.

Sequencing was carried out using glioma tissue, nonneoplastic brain tissue, or PBMCs (not recorded which). The sequence came from a human donor with low-grade glioma or glioblastoma, undergoing nonglioma brain surgery, or in good health (not recorded which). The chain recombines TRBV28 with TRBJ2-4, with TRBD1 identical over 8 bases. The CDR3: CASSSDRESKNIQYL. The CDR3 DNA is TGTGCCAGCAGTTCGGACAGGGAATCCAAAAACATTCAGTACCTC.